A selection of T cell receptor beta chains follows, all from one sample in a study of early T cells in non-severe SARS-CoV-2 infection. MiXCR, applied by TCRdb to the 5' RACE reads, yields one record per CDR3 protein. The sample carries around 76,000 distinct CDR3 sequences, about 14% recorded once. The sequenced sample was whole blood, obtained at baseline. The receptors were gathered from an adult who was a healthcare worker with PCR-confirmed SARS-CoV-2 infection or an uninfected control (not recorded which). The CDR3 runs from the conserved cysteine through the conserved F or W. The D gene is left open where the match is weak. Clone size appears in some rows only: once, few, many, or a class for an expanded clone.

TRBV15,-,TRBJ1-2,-,CATSFGAGVAGYTF,TGTGCCACCAGCTTTGGGGCAGGGGTTGCCGGCTACACCTTC
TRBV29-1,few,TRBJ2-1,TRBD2,CSPWGGLGYNEQFF,TGCAGCCCCTGGGGGGGGTTAGGCTACAATGAGCAGTTCTTC
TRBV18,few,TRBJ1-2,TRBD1,CASSPGTGVFRSYGYTF,TGTGCCAGCTCACCCGGGACAGGGGTCTTCAGGAGCTATGGCTACACCTTC
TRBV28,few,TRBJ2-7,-,CASGRGGLAPYEQYF,TGTGCCAGCGGCCGTGGGGGCCTCGCGCCCTACGAGCAGTACTTC
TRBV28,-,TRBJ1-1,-,CASGSLDSRNTEAFF,TGTGCCAGCGGCTCCTTGGACAGCAGAAACACTGAAGCTTTCTTT
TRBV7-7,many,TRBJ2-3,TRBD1,CASSATGVEDTQYF,TGTGCCAGCAGCGCGACAGGGGTTGAAGATACGCAGTATTTT
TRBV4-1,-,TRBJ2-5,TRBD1,CASSQEGGRGRRETQYF,TGCGCCAGCAGCCAAGAAGGGGGCAGGGGGCGCCGGGAGACCCAGTACTTC
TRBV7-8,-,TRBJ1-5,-,CASSLEELPQHF,TGTGCCAGCAGCTTAGAGGAGTTGCCCCAGCATTTT
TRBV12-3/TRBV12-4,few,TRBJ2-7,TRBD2,CASSFGTSDLRTYEQYF,TGTGCCAGCAGTTTCGGGACTAGCGACCTACGAACCTACGAGCAGTACTTC
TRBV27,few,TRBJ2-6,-,CASSPGFSGANVLTF,TGTGCCAGCAGTCCCGGGTTCTCTGGGGCCAACGTCCTGACTTTC
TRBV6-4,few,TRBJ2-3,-,CASSDSSVADTQYF,TGTGCCAGCAGTGACTCTAGCGTCGCAGATACGCAGTATTTT
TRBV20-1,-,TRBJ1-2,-,CSASSRGTDGYTF,TGCAGTGCTAGTAGCAGGGGAACAGATGGCTACACCTTC
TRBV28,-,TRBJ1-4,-,CASSSTQGVGNEKLFF,TGTGCCAGCAGTTCTACTCAGGGAGTGGGTAATGAAAAACTGTTTTTT
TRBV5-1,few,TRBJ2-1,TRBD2,CASSLAVAGVNEQFF,TGCGCCAGCAGCTTGGCGGTAGCGGGGGTCAATGAGCAGTTCTTC
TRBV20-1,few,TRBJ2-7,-,CSARDSTYEQYF,TGCAGTGCTAGGGACAGTACCTACGAGCAGTACTTC
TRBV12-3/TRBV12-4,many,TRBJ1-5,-,CASSLSLIKGNQPQHF,TGTGCCAGCAGTTTATCCCTGATAAAGGGCAATCAGCCCCAGCATTTT
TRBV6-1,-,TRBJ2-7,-,CASSPEIREQYF,TGTGCCAGCAGCCCGGAGATCCGCGAGCAGTACTTC
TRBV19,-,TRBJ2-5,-,CASSTGIQETQYF,TGTGCCAGTAGCACCGGGATACAAGAGACCCAGTACTTC
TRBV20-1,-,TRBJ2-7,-,CSASGGYEQYF,TGCAGTGCTAGCGGGGGATACGAGCAGTACTTC
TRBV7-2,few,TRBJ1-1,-,CASSLVTDTEAFF,TGTGCCAGCAGCTTAGTGACAGACACTGAAGCTTTCTTT
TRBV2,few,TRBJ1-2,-,CASKRGNNYGYTF,TGTGCCAGCAAGAGGGGCAATAACTATGGCTACACCTTC
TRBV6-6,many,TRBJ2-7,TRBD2,CASSYSRGGYEQYF,TGTGCCAGCAGTTACTCCCGGGGGGGCTACGAGCAGTACTTC
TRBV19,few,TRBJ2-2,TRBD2,CASTPAGGPARELFF,TGTGCCAGTACCCCAGCGGGAGGCCCCGCGAGGGAGCTGTTTTTT
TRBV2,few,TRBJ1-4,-,CASSDRVLREKLFF,TGTGCCAGCAGTGACCGGGTCCTGAGGGAAAAACTGTTTTTT
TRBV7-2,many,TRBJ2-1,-,CASSLAPASAPQYEQFF,TGTGCCAGCAGCTTAGCGCCGGCTTCTGCACCCCAATATGAGCAGTTCTTC
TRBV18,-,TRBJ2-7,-,CASSPRGLRYEQYF,TGTGCCAGCTCACCCAGGGGACTTCGCTACGAGCAGTACTTC
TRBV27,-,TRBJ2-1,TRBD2,CASSLQAGVSYNEQFF,TGTGCCAGCAGTCTCCAAGCGGGAGTTTCGTACAATGAGCAGTTCTTC
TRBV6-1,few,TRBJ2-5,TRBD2,CATTTSGSFVETQYF,TGTGCCACCACGACTAGCGGGAGCTTTGTCGAGACCCAGTACTTC
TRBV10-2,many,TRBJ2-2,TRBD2,CASRLAGGRGGELFF,TGCGCCAGCAGGTTAGCGGGAGGACGAGGCGGGGAGCTGTTTTTT
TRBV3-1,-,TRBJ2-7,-,CASSPPGGTSYEQYF,TGTGCCAGCAGCCCCCCTGGTGGGACCTCCTACGAGCAGTACTTC
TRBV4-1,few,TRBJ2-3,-,CASSVGGGQGEDTQYF,TGCGCCAGCAGCGTAGGGGGAGGGCAGGGTGAAGATACGCAGTATTTT
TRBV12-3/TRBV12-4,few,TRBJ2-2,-,CASSSDGQGTGELFF,TGTGCCAGCAGTTCGGACGGGCAGGGCACCGGGGAGCTGTTTTTT
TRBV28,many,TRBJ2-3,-,CASSSTDTQYF,TGTGCCAGCAGCTCCACAGATACGCAGTATTTT
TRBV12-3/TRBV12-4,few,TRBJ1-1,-,CASSATYMNTEAFF,TGTGCCAGCAGTGCGACTTACATGAACACTGAAGCTTTCTTT
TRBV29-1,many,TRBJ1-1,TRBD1,CSVEDIGTGGAFF,TGCAGCGTTGAAGATATTGGGACAGGGGGGGCTTTCTTT
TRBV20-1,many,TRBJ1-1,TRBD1,CSAQGGNTEAFF,TGCAGTGCCCAGGGGGGGAACACTGAAGCTTTCTTT
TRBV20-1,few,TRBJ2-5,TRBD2,CSARVIAGTYQETQYF,TGCAGTGCTAGAGTAATAGCGGGGACGTACCAAGAGACCCAGTACTTC
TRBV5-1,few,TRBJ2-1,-,CASSTGTPTYNEQFF,TGCGCCAGCAGCACCGGGACACCTACCTACAATGAGCAGTTCTTC